The 20 T cell receptor beta chains in this list originate from one sample, sequenced in a study of blood T cell repertoires in COVID-19. Some clones are missing from TCRdb's copy, which holds only in-frame ones; the method was immunoSEQ multiplex PCR. The sample contains some 270,000 clones, approximately 90% of which appear only once. Sequencing was performed on PBMCs or T cells enriched from blood (not recorded which). These receptors originate from a woman in her twenties or thirties with acute COVID-19.

This chain joins TRBV4-2 and TRBJ2-7; 7 bases line up with TRBD2. The germline CDR1 and CDR2 sequences are LGHNA and YNFKEQ. J was trimmed by 4 bases and V by 2 bases; bases with no gene match: 8. There are 15 residues in the CDR3. CDR3 residues: CASSQTTSDIYEQYF. The CDR3, as DNA: TGTGCCAGCAGCCAAACTACTAGCGACATTTACGAGCAGTACTTC.

The chain uses TRBV7-3 and TRBJ2-5, with TRBD1 identical over 9 bases. CDR1 and CDR2 (germline): SGHTA, FQGTGA. The CDR3 consists of 15 residues. The J segment lost 4 bases and the V segment lost 5 bases, leaving 8 bases of the junction unmatched. For the CDR3, the DNA is TGTGCCAGCAGCGACCCGACAGGGGGAGGAGAGACCCAGTACTTC. Its translation is CASSDPTGGGETQYF.

This clone appeared a single time. V usage is TRBV2 and J usage is TRBJ1-1; 9 bases are a match to TRBD1. The CDR3 loop spans 14 amino acids. Trimming at V came to 10 bases and at J to 5 bases, leaving 11 bases not matched to a gene. The germline gives CDR1 SNHLY, CDR2 FYNNEI. In nucleotides, the CDR3 is TGTGCCACTGGACCGACAGGGGGGCATACTGAAGCTTTCTTT. This translates into CATGPTGGHTEAFF.

The gene calls are TRBV28 and TRBJ2-3; 10 nucleotides agree with TRBD1. V lost 2 bases and J lost 6; bases outside the gene matches: 2. The CDR3 is 14 residues long. CDR1 is MDHEN, CDR2 SYDVKM, per germline. The CDR3 protein is CASSLKDRGDTQYF. For the CDR3, the DNA is TGTGCCAGCAGTTTAAAGGACAGGGGGGATACGCAGTATTTT.

The table lists this clone with a count of one. The V call is TRBV3-1 (or the pseudogene TRBV3-2), the J call TRBJ2-3; TRBD2 aligns across 9 bases. V lost 0 bases and J lost 11; bases outside the gene matches: 12. This CDR3 has 16 amino acids. The V gene's germline CDR1 is LGHDT and CDR2 YNNKEL (reference sequence). CDR3 DNA sequence: TGTGCCAGCAGCCAAGATTTACTAGCGGGCCGTCAGGGGCAGTATTTT. Translation gives CASSQDLLAGRQGQYF.

This clone was observed a single time. The chain combines TRBV11-2 with TRBJ2-7, with D possibly matching TRBD2 (6 bases). The CDR3 sequence is 18 residues long. V was shortened by 5 bases and J by 0 bases, with 23 bases between the two germline ends. Looked up from germline, CDR1 is SGHAT and CDR2 is FQNNGV. The CDR3 DNA follows: TGTGCCAGCAGCGAAAGCGGGTTCAAACCCAACCCCTCCTACGAGCAGTACTTC. Translation gives CASSESGFKPNPSYEQYF.

The chain joins TRBV24-1 to TRBJ2-1, with no clear D. This CDR3 region has 12 residues. The ends were cut back, 5 bases at V and 8 bases at J, with 9 bases in the middle. Germline loops: CDR1 KGHDR, CDR2 SFDVKD. The CDR3 loop reads CATSGRLDEQFF. As DNA, the CDR3 is TGTGCCACCAGTGGTCGGTTGGATGAGCAGTTCTTC.

CDR3 sequence (DNA): TGCGCCAGCAGCTTCGCTCTAGCGGGGCTCAGAGAGCAGTACTTC. Translated, it gives CASSFALAGLREQYF. The chain recombines TRBV5-1 with TRBJ2-7; 9 nucleotides line up with TRBD2. From germline, CDR1 is SGHRS and CDR2 YFSETQ. CDR3 size: 15 residues. The V gene end was trimmed by 2 bases and the J gene end by 7 bases; junction bases not matched to a gene: 10.

V is TRBV28 and J is TRBJ1-1, with D possibly TRBD1 on 5 matching bases. The germline V and J ends were trimmed by 7 bases and 2 bases, with 14 bases remaining between them. The CDR3 spans 14 residues. Germline-derived CDR1 and CDR2 are MDHEN and SYDVKM. This chain's CDR3 is CASTLSGGNTEAFF. The CDR3 DNA reads as TGTGCCAGCACCCTTAGCGGGGGAAACACTGAAGCTTTCTTT.

The V and J genes are TRBV18 and TRBJ1-1; the match to TRBD1 covers 12 bases. Trimming removed 4 bases from V and 3 bases from J; junction bases left unmatched: 6. This CDR3 spans 16 amino acids. The germline V gene has CDR1 KGHSH and CDR2 LQKENI. Here the CDR3 DNA reads TGTGCCAGCTCACTCACCGGGACAGGGGGCTACACTGAAGCTTTCTTT. Protein: CASSLTGTGGYTEAFF.

This clone was seen once. CDR3 coding DNA: TGCGCCAGCAGTGCCTCCGGACAGGGTGGGACCGGGGAGCTGTTTTTT. Residues: CASSASGQGGTGELFF. This chain joins TRBV5-1 and TRBJ2-2; 8 positions agree with TRBD1. The J segment lost 5 bases and the V segment lost 5 bases, leaving 11 bases of the junction unmatched. The CDR3 has 16 amino acids. From germline, CDR1 is SGHRS and CDR2 YFSETQ.

The table lists this clone with a count of one. The V call is TRBV10-3, the J call TRBJ2-2, with TRBD2 matching over 10 bases. Germline-derived CDR1 and CDR2 are ENHRY and SYGVKD. V lost 6 bases and J lost 1; bases outside the gene matches: 5. The length of the CDR3 is 16 residues. Here the CDR3 reads CAISSPSGGNTGELFF. The CDR3 DNA sequence: TGTGCCATCAGCTCTCCTAGCGGGGGGAACACCGGGGAGCTGTTTTTT.

This clone has a single count. The rearrangement joins TRBV9 to TRBJ2-7; D is unresolved. The length of the CDR3 is 14 residues. Germline V gene lookup returns CDR1 SGDLS and CDR2 YYNGEE. V was clipped by 1 base and J by 0 bases, with 8 bases between them. CDR3 residues: CASSVSPSSYEQYF. The CDR3 region has the DNA TGTGCCAGCAGCGTAAGTCCGAGCTCCTACGAGCAGTACTTC.

This chain connects TRBV6-5 to TRBJ2-2; 9 positions match TRBD1. The CDR3 covers 14 residues. In germline, CDR1 is MNHEY, CDR2 SVGAGI. The V segment lost 5 bases and the J segment 5 bases; nucleotides outside the gene matches: 3. CDR3 in amino acids: CASSRQGGTGELFF. The CDR3 nucleotides are TGTGCCAGCAGTCGACAGGGGGGGACCGGGGAGCTGTTTTTT.

This chain uses TRBV11-2 with TRBJ2-3; tentative D call: TRBD2 (5 bases). The V end lost 4 bases, the J end lost 1 base, and 15 bases lay between the germline ends. CDR1 SGHAT and CDR2 FQNNGV come from the germline V gene. There are 16 residues in the CDR3. The CDR3 region has the DNA TGTGCCAGCAGCTCGAATTCGGGGATCGGCACAGATACGCAGTATTTT. It encodes CASSSNSGIGTDTQYF.

This clone was found a few times. The rearrangement uses TRBV5-1 and TRBJ1-4; D gene uncertain. Germline lookup yields CDR1 SGHRS and CDR2 YFSETQ. The CDR3 consists of 14 residues. The V gene lost 0 bases and the J gene lost 4 bases, with 7 bases spanning the gap. CDR3 loop: CASSLDSLNEKLFF. In DNA, the CDR3 is TGCGCCAGCAGCTTGGACAGTCTTAATGAAAAACTGTTTTTT.

This clone was seen a single time. The chain recombines TRBV27 with TRBJ1-5; D gene ambiguous. Trimming removed 3 bases from V and 7 bases from J, with 7 bases in between. Germline lookup yields CDR1 MNHEY and CDR2 SMNVEV (reference sequence). The CDR3 is 12 amino acids. The CDR3 sequence is CASSFGNQPQHF. The CDR3 DNA reads TGTGCCAGCAGTTTCGGGAACCAGCCCCAGCATTTT.

The chain uses TRBV7-3 and TRBJ2-1; 9 bases are a match to TRBD2. CDR1 SGHTA and CDR2 FQGTGA come from the germline V gene. The CDR3 totals 15 residues. With V trimmed by 2 bases and J by 2 bases, 1 base remained unmatched. CDR3 nucleotides: TGTGCCAGCAGCTTAGGACTAGCGCCCTACAATGAGCAGTTCTTC. Translation: CASSLGLAPYNEQFF.

The CDR3 DNA follows: TGTGCCAGCAGCCAAGAGACTAGCGTCACAGATACGCAGTATTTT. Its translation is CASSQETSVTDTQYF. The chain employs TRBV4-2 and TRBJ2-3; 8 bases are a match to TRBD2. Germline CDR1 is LGHNA and CDR2 is YNFKEQ. V gave up 0 bases and J gave up 2 bases; unmatched junction bases: 1. This CDR3 has 15 amino acids.

This sequence joins TRBV30 and TRBJ2-5; no reliable D call. The germline CDR1 and CDR2 sequences are GTSNPN and SVGIG (reference sequence). Trimming removed 0 bases at V and 3 bases at J, with 5 bases between. The CDR3 has 12 residues. The CDR3 bases are TGTGCCTGGAGTGTCGTAAAAGAGACCCAGTACTTC. Protein product: CAWSVVKETQYF.